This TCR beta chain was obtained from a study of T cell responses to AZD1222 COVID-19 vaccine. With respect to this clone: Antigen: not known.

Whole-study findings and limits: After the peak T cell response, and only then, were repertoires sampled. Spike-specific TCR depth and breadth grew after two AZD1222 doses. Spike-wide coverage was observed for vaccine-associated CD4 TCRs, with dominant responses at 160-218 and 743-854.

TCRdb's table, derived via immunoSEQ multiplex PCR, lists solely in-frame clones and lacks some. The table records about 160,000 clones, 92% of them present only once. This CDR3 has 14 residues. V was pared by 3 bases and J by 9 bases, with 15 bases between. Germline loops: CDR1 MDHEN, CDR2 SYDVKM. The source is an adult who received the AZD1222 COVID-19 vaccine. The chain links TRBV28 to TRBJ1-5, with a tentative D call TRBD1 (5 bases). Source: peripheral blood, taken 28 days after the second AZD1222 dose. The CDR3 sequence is CASSFASGVGPQHF. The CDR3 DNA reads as TGTGCCAGCAGTTTCGCGTCGGGGGTTGGGCCCCAGCATTTT.